These 3 T cell receptor beta chains were all obtained from the same sample, sequenced in a study of cytomegalovirus exposure and HLA in healthy donors. This PCR relied on a set of 60 Vbeta primers and 13 Jbeta primers. The protocol was immunoSEQ multiplex PCR, while the TCRdb copy is restricted to in-frame clones and leaves out a portion. The table includes over 90,000 clones, approximately 76% detected once. Sequencing was performed on PBMCs. All receptors derive from a woman in her fifties or sixties in good health and CMV-seropositive.

The chain joins TRBV30 to TRBJ1-1; a weak D match, TRBD1 (6 bases). V lost 3 bases, J lost 10 bases, and 12 bases lay in between. Per the germline V gene, CDR1 is GTSNPN and CDR2 is SVGIG (reference sequence). This CDR3 has 11 residues. DNA of the CDR3: TGTGCCTGGAGATTGACAGGAGGAGCTTTCTTT. Translation: CAWRLTGGAFF.

This clone was seen a few times. The chain links TRBV19 to TRBJ2-7; 14 nucleotides agree with TRBD2. CDR1 is LNHDA and CDR2 is SQIVND in the germline V gene (reference sequence). V was clipped by 4 bases and J by 2 bases; unmatched bases: 4. CDR3 size: 16 residues. The DNA for the CDR3 is TGTGCCAGTAGTAGGGGGACTAGCGGGAGAACCTACGAGCAGTACTTC. Encoded protein: CASSRGTSGRTYEQYF.

The gene calls are TRBV30 and TRBJ2-2; unclear D gene. The V gene's germline CDR1 is GTSNPN and CDR2 SVGIG (reference sequence). This CDR3 has 15 amino acids. Deletions cut 3 bases from V and 0 bases from J, with 11 bases between. The CDR3 nucleotides read TGTGCCTGGAGGGGCAGTTGGGCGAACACCGGGGAGCTGTTTTTT. Its translation is CAWRGSWANTGELFF. Variable domain in full (rest from reference TRBV30 and TRBJ2-2): SQTIHQWPATLVQPVGSPLSLECTVEGTSNPNLYWYRQAAGRGLQLLFYSVGIGQISSEVPQNLSASRPQDRQFILSSKKLLLSDSGFYLCAWRGSWANTGELFFGEGSRLTVL.